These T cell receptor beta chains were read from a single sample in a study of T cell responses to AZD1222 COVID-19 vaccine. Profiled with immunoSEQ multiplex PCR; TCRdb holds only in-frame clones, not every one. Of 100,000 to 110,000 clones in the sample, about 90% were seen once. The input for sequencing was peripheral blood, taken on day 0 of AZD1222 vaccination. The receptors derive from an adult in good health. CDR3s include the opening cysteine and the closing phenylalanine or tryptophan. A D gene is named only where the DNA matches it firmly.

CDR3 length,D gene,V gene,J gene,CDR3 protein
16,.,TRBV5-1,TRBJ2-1,CASTKFGAGLTDEQFF
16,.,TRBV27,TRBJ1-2,CASSLATQPPPGGYTF
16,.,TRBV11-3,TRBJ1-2,CASSLARLHHNYGYTF
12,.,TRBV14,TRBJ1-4,CASSHSYEKLFF
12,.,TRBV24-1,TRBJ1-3,CATSDRGNTIYF
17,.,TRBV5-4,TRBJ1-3,CASSLVGGLSSGNTIYF
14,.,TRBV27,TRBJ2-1,CASSLYGAYNEQFF
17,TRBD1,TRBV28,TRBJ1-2,CASRVGGRGHDNYGYTF
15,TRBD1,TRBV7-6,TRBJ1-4,CASSADRGQVEKLFF
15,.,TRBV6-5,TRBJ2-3,CASSSFSASTDTQYF
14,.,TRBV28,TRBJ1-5,CASSLSTGTQPQHF
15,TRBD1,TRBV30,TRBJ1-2,CAWSGGTGHPYGYTF
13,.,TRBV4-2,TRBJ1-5,CASSRDVNQPQHF
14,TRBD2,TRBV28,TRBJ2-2,CASRPGGNTGELFF
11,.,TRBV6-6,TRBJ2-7,CASSYGREQYF
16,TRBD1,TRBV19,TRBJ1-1,CASSQTSRGRFTEAFF
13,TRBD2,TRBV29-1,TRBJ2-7,CSVGTRISYEQYF
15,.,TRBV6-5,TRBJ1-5,CASSPSRGSNQPQHF
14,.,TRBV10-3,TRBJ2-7,CAISDQAAYYEQYF
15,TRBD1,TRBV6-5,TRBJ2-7,CASSYQDRAEGEQYF
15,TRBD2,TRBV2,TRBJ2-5,CASSEALAGGETQYF
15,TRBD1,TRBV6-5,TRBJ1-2,CANPRTTTGADGYTF
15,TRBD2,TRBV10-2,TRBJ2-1,CASSERTSGSAEQFF
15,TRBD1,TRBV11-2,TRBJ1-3,CASSFGDRDGNTIYF
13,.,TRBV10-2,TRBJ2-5,CASHKGVGKTQYF
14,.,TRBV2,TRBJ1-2,CASSVDGSYYGYTF
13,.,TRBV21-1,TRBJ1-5,CARVMGQGGPQHF
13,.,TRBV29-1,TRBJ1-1,CSVEREWATEAFF
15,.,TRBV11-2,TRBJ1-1,CASSLVGGTNTEAFF
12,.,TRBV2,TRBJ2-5,CASRKGGETQYF